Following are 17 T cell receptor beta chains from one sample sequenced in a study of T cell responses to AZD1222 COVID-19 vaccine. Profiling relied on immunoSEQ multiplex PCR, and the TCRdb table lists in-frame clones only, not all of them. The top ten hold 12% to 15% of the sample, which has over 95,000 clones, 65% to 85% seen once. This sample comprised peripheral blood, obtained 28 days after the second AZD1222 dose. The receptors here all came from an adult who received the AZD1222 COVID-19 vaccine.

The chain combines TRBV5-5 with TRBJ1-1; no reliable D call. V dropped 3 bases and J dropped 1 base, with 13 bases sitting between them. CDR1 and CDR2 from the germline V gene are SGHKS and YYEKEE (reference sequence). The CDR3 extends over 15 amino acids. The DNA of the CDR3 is TGTGCCAGCAGCTGGACGGTGGGGTCGAACACTGAAGCTTTCTTT. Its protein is CASSWTVGSNTEAFF.

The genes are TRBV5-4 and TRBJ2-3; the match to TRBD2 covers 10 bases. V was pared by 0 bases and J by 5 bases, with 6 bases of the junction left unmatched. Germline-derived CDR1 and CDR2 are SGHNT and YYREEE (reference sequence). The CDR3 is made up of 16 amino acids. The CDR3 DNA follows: TGTGCCAGCAGCTTGGGGCTAGCGGGAGCGCAAGATACGCAGTATTTT. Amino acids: CASSLGLAGAQDTQYF. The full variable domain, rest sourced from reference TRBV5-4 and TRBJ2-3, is ETGVTQSPTHLIKTRGQQVTLRCSSQSGHNTVSWYQQALGQGPQFIFQYYREEENGRGNFPPRFSGLQFPNYSSELNVNALELDDSALYLCASSLGLAGAQDTQYFGPGTRLTVL.

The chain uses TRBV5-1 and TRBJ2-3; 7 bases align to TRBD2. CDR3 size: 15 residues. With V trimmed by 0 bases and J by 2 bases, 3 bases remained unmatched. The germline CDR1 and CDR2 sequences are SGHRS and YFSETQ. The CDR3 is CASSLGLADTDTQYF. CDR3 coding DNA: TGCGCCAGCAGCTTGGGGCTAGCGGACACAGATACGCAGTATTTT.

The CDR3 loop reads CASSLGTARASTIYF. The CDR3, as DNA: TGTGCCAGCAGCTTGGGGACAGCCCGAGCGAGCACCATATATTTT. The rearrangement uses TRBV7-2 and TRBJ1-3; 7 bases fit TRBD1. CDR3 length equals 15 residues. With 3 bases clipped from V and 9 bases from J, the junction kept 11 bases outside the gene matches. In germline, CDR1 is SGHTA, CDR2 FQGNSA. Variable domain in full (rest from reference TRBV7-2 and TRBJ1-3): GAGVSQSPSNKVTEKGKDVELRCDPISGHTALYWYRQSLGQGLEFLIYFQGNSAPDKSGLPSDRFSAERTGGSVSTLTIQRTQQEDSAVYLCASSLGTARASTIYFGEGSWLTVV.

The CDR3 is CASRRGLRYGYTF. The CDR3 DNA reads TGTGCCAGCCGCAGGGGTTTAAGATATGGCTACACCTTC. The rearrangement links TRBV6-5 to TRBJ1-2, with a tentative D call TRBD1 (6 bases). The CDR3 length is 13 residues. In germline, CDR1 is MNHEY, CDR2 SVGAGI. Trimming removed 8 bases from V and 5 bases from J, with 15 bases in between.

CDR3 sequence (DNA): TGTGCCAGCAGCCCTTTTGGGGAGGAAGCTTTCTTT. It is translated as CASSPFGEEAFF. V is TRBV3-1 (or the pseudogene TRBV3-2) and J is TRBJ1-1; D gene uncertain. The CDR3 contains 12 residues. V gave up 4 bases and J gave up 8 bases, with 11 bases separating them. Germline loops: CDR1 LGHDT, CDR2 YNNKEL (reference sequence).

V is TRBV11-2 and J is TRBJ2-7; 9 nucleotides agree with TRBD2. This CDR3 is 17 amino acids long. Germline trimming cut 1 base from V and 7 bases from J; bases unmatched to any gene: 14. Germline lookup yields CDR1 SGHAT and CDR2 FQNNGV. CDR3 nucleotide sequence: TGTGCCAGCAGCTTAGTACTCGGGACTAGCTCCACGGCTGAGCAGTACTTC. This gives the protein CASSLVLGTSSTAEQYF.

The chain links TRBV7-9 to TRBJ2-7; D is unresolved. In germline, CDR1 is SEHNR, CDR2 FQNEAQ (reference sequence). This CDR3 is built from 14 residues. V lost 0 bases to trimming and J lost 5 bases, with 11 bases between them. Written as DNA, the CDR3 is TGTGCCAGCAGCTTAGCGCACGATCGTCACGAGCAGTACTTC. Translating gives CASSLAHDRHEQYF.

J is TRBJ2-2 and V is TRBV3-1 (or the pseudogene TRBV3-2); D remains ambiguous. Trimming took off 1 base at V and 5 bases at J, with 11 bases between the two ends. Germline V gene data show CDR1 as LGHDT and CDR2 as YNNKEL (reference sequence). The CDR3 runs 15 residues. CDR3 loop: CASSQGPGETGELFF. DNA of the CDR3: TGTGCCAGCAGCCAAGGCCCAGGAGAGACCGGGGAGCTGTTTTTT.

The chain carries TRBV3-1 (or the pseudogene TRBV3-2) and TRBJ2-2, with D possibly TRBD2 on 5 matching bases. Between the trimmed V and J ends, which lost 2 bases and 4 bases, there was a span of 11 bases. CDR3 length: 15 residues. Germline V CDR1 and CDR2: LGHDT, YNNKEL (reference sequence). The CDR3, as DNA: TGTGCCAGCAGCCAACGCAGCGAGGGCACCGGGGAGCTGTTTTTT. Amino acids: CASSQRSEGTGELFF.

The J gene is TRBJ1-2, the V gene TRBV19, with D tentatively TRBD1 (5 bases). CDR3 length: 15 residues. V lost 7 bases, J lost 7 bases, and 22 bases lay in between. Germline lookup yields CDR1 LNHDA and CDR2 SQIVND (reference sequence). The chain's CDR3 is CASKVGEGPLFGYTF. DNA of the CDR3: TGTGCCAGTAAGGTTGGCGAGGGGCCCCTTTTTGGCTACACCTTC.

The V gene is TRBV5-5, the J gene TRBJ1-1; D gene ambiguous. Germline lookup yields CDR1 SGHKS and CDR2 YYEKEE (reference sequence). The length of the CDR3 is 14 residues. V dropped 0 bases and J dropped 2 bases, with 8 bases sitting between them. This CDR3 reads CASSLGWSNTEAFF. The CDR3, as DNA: TGTGCCAGCAGCTTGGGCTGGTCTAACACTGAAGCTTTCTTT.

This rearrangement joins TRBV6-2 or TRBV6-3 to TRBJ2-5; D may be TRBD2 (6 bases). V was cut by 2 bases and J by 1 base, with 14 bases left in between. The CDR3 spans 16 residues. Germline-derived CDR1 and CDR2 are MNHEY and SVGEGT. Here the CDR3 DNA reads TGTGCCAGCAGTTACGGGTGGGGGGTCCCCCAAGAGACCCAGTACTTC. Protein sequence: CASSYGWGVPQETQYF.

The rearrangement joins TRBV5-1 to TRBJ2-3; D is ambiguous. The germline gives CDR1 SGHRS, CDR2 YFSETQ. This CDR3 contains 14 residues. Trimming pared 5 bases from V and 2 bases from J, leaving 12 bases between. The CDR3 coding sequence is TGCGCCAGCAGAAAGTATCTAATCACAGATACGCAGTATTTT. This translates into CASRKYLITDTQYF. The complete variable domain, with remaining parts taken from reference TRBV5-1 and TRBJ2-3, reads KAGVTQTPRYLIKTRGQQVTLSCSPISGHRSVSWYQQTPGQGLQFLFEYFSETQRNKGNFPGRFSGRQFSNSRSEMNVSTLELGDSALYLCASRKYLITDTQYFGPGTRLTVL.

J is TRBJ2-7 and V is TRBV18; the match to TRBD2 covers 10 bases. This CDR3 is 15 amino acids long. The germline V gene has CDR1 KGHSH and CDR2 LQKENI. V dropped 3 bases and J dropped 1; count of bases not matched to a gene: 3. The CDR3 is CASSPRLAGSYEQYF. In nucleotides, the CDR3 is TGTGCCAGCTCACCCCGACTAGCGGGTTCCTACGAGCAGTACTTC.

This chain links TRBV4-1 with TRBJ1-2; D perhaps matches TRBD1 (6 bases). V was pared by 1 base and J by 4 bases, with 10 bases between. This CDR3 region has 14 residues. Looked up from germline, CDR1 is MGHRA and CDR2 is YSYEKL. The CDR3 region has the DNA TGCGCCAGCAGCCAAGTCAGGGGAGGCTATGGCTACACCTTC. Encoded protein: CASSQVRGGYGYTF.

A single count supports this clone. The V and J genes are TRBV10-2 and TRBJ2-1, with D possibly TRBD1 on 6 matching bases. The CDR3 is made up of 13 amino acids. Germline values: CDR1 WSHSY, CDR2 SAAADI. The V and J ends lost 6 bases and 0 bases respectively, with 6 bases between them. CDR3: CASRTGSYNEQFF. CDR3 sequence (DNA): TGCGCCAGCAGGACAGGCTCCTACAATGAGCAGTTCTTC.